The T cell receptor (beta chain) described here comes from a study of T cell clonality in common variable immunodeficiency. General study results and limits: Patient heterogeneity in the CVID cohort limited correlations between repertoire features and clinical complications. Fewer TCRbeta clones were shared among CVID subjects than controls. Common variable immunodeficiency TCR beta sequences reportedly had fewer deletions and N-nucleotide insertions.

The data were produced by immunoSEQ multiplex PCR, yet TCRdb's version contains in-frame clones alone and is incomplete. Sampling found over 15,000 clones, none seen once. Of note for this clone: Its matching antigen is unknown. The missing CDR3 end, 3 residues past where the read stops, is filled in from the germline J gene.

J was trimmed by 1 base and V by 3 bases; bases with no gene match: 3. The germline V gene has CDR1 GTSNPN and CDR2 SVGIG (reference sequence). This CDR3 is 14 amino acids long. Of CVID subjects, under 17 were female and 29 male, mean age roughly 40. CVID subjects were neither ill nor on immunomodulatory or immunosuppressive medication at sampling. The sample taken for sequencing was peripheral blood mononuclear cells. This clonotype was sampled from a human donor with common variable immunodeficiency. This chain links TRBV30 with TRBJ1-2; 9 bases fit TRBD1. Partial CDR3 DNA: TGTGCCTGGAGGGGACAGGGATTTAACTATGGC. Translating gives CAWRGQGFNYG. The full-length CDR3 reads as CAWRGQGFNYGYTF.